These 5 T cell receptor beta chains came from one sample sequenced in a study of control samples from healthy donors and cancer patients. The assay was immunoSEQ multiplex PCR, and TCRdb's table has in-frame clones only and misses some. The top ten clones hold 3% to 3.5% of a sample with about 150,000 clones, about 90% of them seen once. Sequences were obtained from blood. The receptors were gathered from a man aged 25 to 45 in good health.

Written as DNA, the CDR3 is TGTGCCAGCAGTGGCCTAGCGGGGGGCACAGATACGCAGTATTTT. It translates to CASSGLAGGTDTQYF. This rearrangement joins TRBV2 to TRBJ2-3; 10 bases match TRBD2. Germline V lookup: CDR1 SNHLY, CDR2 FYNNEI. The CDR3 loop spans 15 amino acids. V was clipped by 4 bases and J by 1 base; unmatched bases: 2.

This chain uses TRBV6-1 with TRBJ2-7, with D possibly TRBD2 on 6 matching bases. Germline V CDR1 and CDR2: MNHNS, SASEGT. The V gene lost 1 base and the J gene lost 4 bases, with 20 bases spanning the gap. The CDR3 is 17 residues long. The CDR3 nucleotides read TGTGCCAGCAGTGAAGATCACTTCCCCTCTAGCGCTTACGAGCAGTACTTC. As protein: CASSEDHFPSSAYEQYF.

The chain joins TRBV7-9 to TRBJ1-1; tentatively, D is TRBD1 (6 bases). There are 14 residues in the CDR3. The ends were cut back, 2 bases at V and 4 bases at J, with 11 bases in the middle. Germline V gene lookup returns CDR1 SEHNR and CDR2 FQNEAQ (reference sequence). CDR3 amino acids: CASSLRGQGTEAFF. DNA for the CDR3: TGTGCCAGCAGCTTACGGGGGCAAGGCACTGAAGCTTTCTTT.

The chain links TRBV10-3 to TRBJ2-3; 11 bases fit TRBD2. CDR1 is ENHRY, CDR2 SYGVKD, per germline. The ends lost 10 bases at V and 5 bases at J; junction bases unmatched: 17. The CDR3 covers 17 residues. The CDR3 bases are TGTGCCACCACCGGGACTAGCGGCCTCGTCTCGGGAGATACGCAGTATTTT. Residues: CATTGTSGLVSGDTQYF.

The chain is built from TRBV10-3 and TRBJ2-7, with 7 bases matching TRBD2. The CDR3 contains 14 residues. J lost 4 bases, V lost 6 bases, and 9 bases had no gene match. Germline CDR1 ENHRY, CDR2 SYGVKD. The CDR3 sequence is CAISAAPSGYEQYF. CDR3 DNA sequence: TGTGCCATCAGCGCTGCGCCTAGCGGTTACGAGCAGTACTTC.